A single sample gave rise to the 25 T cell receptor beta chains below, sequenced in a study of blood T cell repertoires in COVID-19. The method was immunoSEQ multiplex PCR; TCRdb's version includes in-frame clones alone and lacks a portion of them. Of some 74,000 clones listed, roughly four fifths are singletons. Material: peripheral blood. The origin of the receptors is a man at least 80 years old with acute or convalescent COVID-19.

The sample holds one count of this clone. The chain has TRBV19 and TRBJ2-5; 9 bases fit TRBD1. CDR1 LNHDA and CDR2 SQIVND come from the germline V gene (reference sequence). With 1 base clipped from V and 3 bases from J, the junction kept 3 bases outside the gene matches. This CDR3 comprises 15 residues. CDR3 sequence (DNA): TGTGCCAGTAGTATAGGGACAGGGGACAAAGAGACCCAGTACTTC. Protein sequence: CASSIGTGDKETQYF.

The chain employs TRBV6-2 or TRBV6-3 and TRBJ1-5; no clear D. Trimming took off 2 bases at V and 3 bases at J, with 8 bases between the two ends. Germline V gene lookup returns CDR1 MNHEY and CDR2 SVGEGT. The CDR3 is 14 amino acids. The CDR3 coding sequence is TGTGCCAGCAGTTACACTTCTGACAATCAGCCCCAGCATTTT. It codes for CASSYTSDNQPQHF.

This chain joins TRBV9 and TRBJ1-6, with 8 bases lining up with TRBD1. The germline V gene has CDR1 SGDLS and CDR2 YYNGEE. The V and J ends lost 4 bases and 17 bases, in that order; junction bases with no gene match: 11. The CDR3 contains 13 residues. The CDR3 DNA sequence: TGTGCCAGCAGCCCCGGGACAGGAGGGGCCATCCACTTT. Its translation: CASSPGTGGAIHF.

V usage is TRBV5-1 and J usage is TRBJ2-1; TRBD1 aligns across 10 bases. The V gene end was trimmed by 4 bases and the J gene end by 3 bases; junction bases not matched to a gene: 7. The germline CDR1 and CDR2 sequences are SGHRS and YFSETQ. The CDR3 contains 16 residues. The chain's CDR3 is CASSLLGQGYYNEQFF. CDR3 nucleotides: TGCGCCAGCAGCCTTCTGGGACAGGGGTACTACAATGAGCAGTTCTTC.

Written as DNA, the CDR3 is TGTGCCACCCTCGGACAGGGGGTTGAGCAGTACTTC. This codes for CATLGQGVEQYF. V is TRBV6-6 and J is TRBJ2-7; 10 nucleotides match TRBD1. The junction had 7 bases not matched to a gene; V was cut back by 10 bases and J by 7 bases. Per the germline V gene, CDR1 is MNHNY and CDR2 is SVGAGI (reference sequence). There are 12 residues in the CDR3.

This rearrangement joins TRBV4-2 to TRBJ2-6; D gene unclear. Trimming removed 5 bases from V and 0 bases from J, with 8 bases in between. This CDR3 is built from 15 residues. CDR1 and CDR2 from the germline V gene are LGHNA and YNFKEQ. The CDR3 region is CASSERDSGANVLTF. CDR3 coding DNA: TGTGCCAGCAGCGAAAGAGACTCTGGGGCCAACGTCCTGACTTTC.

In DNA, the CDR3 is TGTGCCAGCAGCTTGGGGGGGACCAAAAACATTCAGTACTTC. Residues: CASSLGGTKNIQYF. V gene TRBV7-2 combines with J gene TRBJ2-4; the match to TRBD2 covers 7 bases. The V and J ends lost 3 bases and 2 bases, in that order; junction bases with no gene match: 1. The CDR3 spans 14 residues. Germline values: CDR1 SGHTA, CDR2 FQGNSA.

This chain uses TRBV2 with TRBJ1-5; D not certain. The CDR3 spans 15 residues. Germline CDR1 and CDR2: SNHLY and FYNNEI. V was trimmed by 5 bases and J by 0 bases, leaving 11 bases between them. CDR3 coding DNA: TGTGCCAGCAGTCGAGTCCATTATAGCAATCAGCCCCAGCATTTT. Protein product: CASSRVHYSNQPQHF.

The chain recombines TRBV28 with TRBJ2-7; weak D call: TRBD1 (5 bases). CDR1 MDHEN and CDR2 SYDVKM come from the germline V gene. Deletions cut 3 bases from V and 1 base from J, with 13 bases between. The CDR3 is 15 amino acids. CDR3 sequence: CASSFQGYISYEQYF. CDR3 DNA: TGTGCCAGCAGTTTTCAGGGTTACATATCCTACGAGCAGTACTTC.

This clone came up once. V is TRBV19 and J is TRBJ1-6, with D possibly matching TRBD1 (6 bases). The germline gives CDR1 LNHDA, CDR2 SQIVND (reference sequence). The germline V and J ends were trimmed by 7 bases and 8 bases, with 12 bases remaining between them. The CDR3 totals 13 residues. CDR3 residues: CASKGVGYSPLHF. The CDR3 DNA is TGTGCCAGTAAGGGGGTAGGGTATTCACCCCTCCACTTT.

A single count supports this clone. J is TRBJ2-2 and V is TRBV5-4; perhaps TRBD2 as D (6 bases). The CDR3 has 15 amino acids. CDR1 and CDR2 (germline): SGHNT, YYREEE (reference sequence). Trimming pared 5 bases from V and 4 bases from J, leaving 15 bases between. This chain's CDR3 is CASSYRSGVTGELFF. The CDR3 DNA reads TGTGCCAGCAGTTATAGATCGGGGGTCACCGGGGAGCTGTTTTTT.

For the CDR3, the DNA is TGCGCCAGCAGTGAGGACAGGGGGACCTACGAGCAGTACTTC. The encoded protein is CASSEDRGTYEQYF. The chain employs TRBV10-2 and TRBJ2-7; TRBD1 agrees at 9 bases. The CDR3 is 14 amino acids. The J segment lost 2 bases and the V segment lost 2 bases, leaving 1 base of the junction unmatched. Germline V gene lookup returns CDR1 WSHSY and CDR2 SAAADI.

The V call is TRBV6-2 or TRBV6-3, the J call TRBJ2-5, with TRBD2 matching 9 bases. Germline V gene data show CDR1 as MNHEY and CDR2 as SVGEGT. V gave up 4 bases and J gave up 0 bases; unmatched junction bases: 3. The CDR3 loop spans 15 amino acids. The CDR3 spells CASSSRLADQETQYF. CDR3 coding DNA: TGTGCCAGCAGTTCCCGACTAGCGGACCAAGAGACCCAGTACTTC.

Here the CDR3 reads CASRMTGGMGEKLFF. CDR3 bases: TGTGCCAGCAGAATGACAGGGGGCATGGGAGAAAAACTGTTTTTT. The chain uses TRBV6-5 and TRBJ1-4, with 10 positions matching TRBD1. The germline V gene has CDR1 MNHEY and CDR2 SVGAGI. V trimming: 6 bases; J trimming: 8 bases; junction bases outside the gene matches: 9. The CDR3 is 15 residues long.

The chain is built from TRBV2 and TRBJ1-5; D gene unclear. Per the germline V gene, CDR1 is SNHLY and CDR2 is FYNNEI. Trimming removed 8 bases from V and 6 bases from J, with 14 bases in between. The length of the CDR3 is 13 residues. The CDR3 loop is CASARTELQPQHF. The DNA for the CDR3 is TGTGCCAGCGCCCGGACTGAGCTTCAGCCCCAGCATTTT. The variable domain in full, with the rest retrieved from reference TRBV2 and TRBJ1-5, is EPEVTQTPSHQVTQMGQEVILRCVPISNHLYFYWYRQILGQKVEFLVSFYNNEISEKSEIFDDQFSVERPDGSNFTLKIRSTKLEDSAMYFCASARTELQPQHFGDGTRLSIL.

The chain employs TRBV5-4 and TRBJ2-7, with D possibly matching TRBD1 (6 bases). Deletions cut 0 bases from V and 2 bases from J, with 12 bases between. CDR3 length: 15 residues. CDR1 and CDR2 (germline): SGHNT, YYREEE (reference sequence). The CDR3 loop is CASSLGDRPTYEQYF. CDR3 in DNA: TGTGCCAGCAGCTTGGGAGACAGGCCCACCTACGAGCAGTACTTC.

J is TRBJ1-5 and V is TRBV3-1 (or the pseudogene TRBV3-2); D might be TRBD1 (6 bases). This CDR3 is built from 14 residues. CDR1 and CDR2 from the germline V gene are LGHDT and YNNKEL (reference sequence). With 3 bases removed from V and 4 bases from J, the gap between germline ends came to 10 bases. This CDR3 reads CASSQEDRNQPQHF. In nucleotides, the CDR3 is TGTGCCAGCAGCCAGGAGGACAGAAATCAGCCCCAGCATTTT.

V and J are TRBV28 and TRBJ1-3; 9 nucleotides match TRBD1. V was pared by 5 bases and J by 2 bases, with 4 bases of the junction left unmatched. This CDR3 contains 15 residues. Germline values: CDR1 MDHEN, CDR2 SYDVKM. CDR3 coding DNA: TGTGCCAGCAGTCCCACAGGGGGCACTGGAAACACCATATATTTT. As protein: CASSPTGGTGNTIYF. Variable domain in full (rest from reference TRBV28 and TRBJ1-3): DVKVTQSSRYLVKRTGEKVFLECVQDMDHENMFWYRQDPGLGLRLIYFSYDVKMKEKGDIPEGYSVSREKKERFSLILESASTNQTSMYLCASSPTGGTGNTIYFGEGSWLTVV.

This sequence joins TRBV6-5 and TRBJ1-5; D is ambiguous. The germline V gene encodes CDR1 MNHEY and CDR2 SVGAGI. The CDR3 totals 16 residues. Trimming took off 0 bases at V and 2 bases at J, with 11 bases between the two ends. CDR3 coding DNA: TGTGCCAGCAGTTACTCGACCCCGGGAGGCAATCAGCCCCAGCATTTT. Its translation: CASSYSTPGGNQPQHF.

The rearrangement links TRBV7-9 to TRBJ2-2, with TRBD2 matching over 8 bases. The CDR3 runs 13 residues. Germline-derived CDR1 and CDR2 are SEHNR and FQNEAQ (reference sequence). The trim removed 5 bases at V and 6 bases at J, leaving 2 bases unmatched. The CDR3 coding sequence is TGTGCCAGCAGCCCGGGGGGGTCCGGGGAGCTGTTTTTT. The encoded protein is CASSPGGSGELFF.

In this sample, this clone turned up a few times. The rearrangement links TRBV7-9 to TRBJ2-7; maybe TRBD2 (6 bases). The CDR3 has 13 amino acids. Trimming took off 5 bases at V and 4 bases at J, with 12 bases between the two ends. The V gene's germline CDR1 is SEHNR and CDR2 FQNEAQ (reference sequence). The CDR3 loop is CASSPVLAYEQYF. CDR3 nucleotides: TGTGCCAGCAGCCCCGTTCTAGCGTACGAGCAGTACTTC.

Worth noting for this clone: This CDR3 is also generated by other DNA sequences in the sample. As DNA, the CDR3 is TGTGCCAGCAGCCGGACTGACTACGAGCAGTACTTC. This gives the protein CASSRTDYEQYF. The V and J genes are TRBV3-1 (or the pseudogene TRBV3-2) and TRBJ2-7, with a weak D call TRBD2 (5 bases). Germline CDR1 LGHDT, CDR2 YNNKEL (reference sequence). CDR3 length equals 12 residues. The germline V and J ends were trimmed by 4 bases and 3 bases, with 7 bases remaining between them.

The chain recombines TRBV7-2 with TRBJ2-2; TRBD2 agrees at 8 bases. In germline, CDR1 is SGHTA, CDR2 FQGNSA. Trimming at V came to 5 bases and at J to 6 bases, leaving 5 bases not matched to a gene. The CDR3 is made up of 14 amino acids. The CDR3: CASSPTSGAGELFF. The CDR3 nucleotides are TGTGCCAGCAGCCCAACTAGCGGTGCCGGGGAGCTGTTTTTT.

The J gene is TRBJ2-3, the V gene TRBV3-1 (or the pseudogene TRBV3-2); 11 nucleotides line up with TRBD2. The CDR3 sequence is 16 residues long. Germline-derived CDR1 and CDR2 are LGHDT and YNNKEL (reference sequence). Trimming at V came to 4 bases and at J to 2 bases, leaving 5 bases not matched to a gene. The CDR3 region is CASSPIAGGITDTQYF. The CDR3 DNA reads as TGTGCCAGCAGCCCAATAGCGGGAGGGATCACAGATACGCAGTATTTT.

The rearrangement uses TRBV6-5 and TRBJ2-1; 7 bases map to TRBD2. V was clipped by 6 bases and J by 4 bases; unmatched bases: 6. The CDR3 is 14 residues long. Per the germline V gene, CDR1 is MNHEY and CDR2 is SVGAGI. As DNA, the CDR3 is TGTGCCAGCAGACTAGCGACCTCTTACAATGAGCAGTTCTTC. It is translated as CASRLATSYNEQFF.